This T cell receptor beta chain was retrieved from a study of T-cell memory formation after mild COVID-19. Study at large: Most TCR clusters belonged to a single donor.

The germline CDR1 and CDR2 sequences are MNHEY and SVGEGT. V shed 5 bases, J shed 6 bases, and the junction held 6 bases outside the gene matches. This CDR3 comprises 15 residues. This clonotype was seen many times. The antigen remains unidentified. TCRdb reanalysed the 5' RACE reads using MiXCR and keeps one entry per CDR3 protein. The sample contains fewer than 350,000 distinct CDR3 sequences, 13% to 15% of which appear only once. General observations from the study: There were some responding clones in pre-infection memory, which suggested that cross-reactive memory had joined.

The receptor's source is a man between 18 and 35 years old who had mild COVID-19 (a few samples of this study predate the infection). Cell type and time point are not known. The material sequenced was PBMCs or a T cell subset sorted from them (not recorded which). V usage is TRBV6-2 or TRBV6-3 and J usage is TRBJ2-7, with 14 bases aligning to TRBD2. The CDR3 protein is CASSPGLAGVGEQYV. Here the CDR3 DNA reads TGTGCCAGCAGTCCGGGACTAGCGGGGGTAGGCGAGCAGTACGTC.